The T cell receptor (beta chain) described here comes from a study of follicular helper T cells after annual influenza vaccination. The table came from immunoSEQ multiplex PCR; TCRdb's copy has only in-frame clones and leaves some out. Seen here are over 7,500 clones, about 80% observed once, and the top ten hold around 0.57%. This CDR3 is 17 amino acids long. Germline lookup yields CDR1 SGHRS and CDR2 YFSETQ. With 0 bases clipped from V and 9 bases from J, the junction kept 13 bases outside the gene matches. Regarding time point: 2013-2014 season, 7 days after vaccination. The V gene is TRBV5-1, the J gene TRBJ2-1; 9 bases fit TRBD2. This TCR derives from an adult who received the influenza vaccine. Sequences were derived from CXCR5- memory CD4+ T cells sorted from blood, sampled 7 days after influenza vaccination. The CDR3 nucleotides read TGCGCCAGCAGCTTGGGGCTTTTCGCGCGGGAGGGCCGTGAGCAGTTCTTC. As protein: CASSLGLFAREGREQFF. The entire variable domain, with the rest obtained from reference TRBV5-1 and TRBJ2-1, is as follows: KAGVTQTPRYLIKTRGQQVTLSCSPISGHRSVSWYQQTPGQGLQFLFEYFSETQRNKGNFPGRFSGRQFSNSRSEMNVSTLELGDSALYLCASSLGLFAREGREQFFGPGTRLTVL.